This T cell receptor (beta chain) was retrieved from a study of blood T cell repertoires in COVID-19. About the study: Samples taken during acute and convalescent COVID-19 were collected in the United States, Italy and Spain. PBMCs, B-cell-depleted T cells, or T cells were the source of the cDNA or gDNA that made up the material.

There are 13 residues in the CDR3. V lost 5 bases and J 5 bases, leaving 13 bases between the germline ends. Germline V gene lookup returns CDR1 SGHTA and CDR2 FQGNSA. The authors' processing: Using reference gene primer amplification, nucleated cell counts were estimated. Clones were sequenced by immunoSEQ multiplex PCR, and TCRdb holds only the in-frame ones, with some missing. V and J calls and clone size are those listed in that table; D and trimming were worked out from the DNA. The sample contains a few hundred thousand clones, about 87% of which appear only once. This TCR was recovered from a human donor in a cohort sampled during active COVID-19. This rearrangement joins TRBV7-2 to TRBJ2-7, with D uncertain. Sequenced: peripheral blood. The CDR3, as DNA: TGTGCCAGCAGCCTTATACTCCCCAACGAGCAGTACTTC. Its translation: CASSLILPNEQYF. Variable domain in full (rest from reference TRBV7-2 and TRBJ2-7): GAGVSQSPSNKVTEKGKDVELRCDPISGHTALYWYRQSLGQGLEFLIYFQGNSAPDKSGLPSDRFSAERTGGSVSTLTIQRTQQEDSAVYLCASSLILPNEQYFGPGTRLTVT.